This TCR beta chain emerged from a study of blood T cell repertoires in COVID-19. The sample holds one count of this clone. TCRdb's table, derived via immunoSEQ multiplex PCR, lists solely in-frame clones and lacks some. Here the sample spans just over 250,000 clones, approximately 86% being singletons. V was clipped by 6 bases and J by 2 bases, with 14 bases between them. This CDR3 is built from 15 residues. Germline V CDR1 and CDR2: LNHDA, SQIVND (reference sequence). The receptor's source is a man aged 40-49 years who had recovered from COVID-19. Sequencing was done on a sample of peripheral blood. This chain links TRBV19 with TRBJ1-5; TRBD1 might be the D (5 bases). CDR3 nucleotide sequence: TGTGCCAGTAGGCGGGGGAATTCGGGCAATCAGCCCCAGCATTTT. Its protein product is CASRRGNSGNQPQHF. The complete variable domain, with remaining parts taken from reference TRBV19 and TRBJ1-5, reads DGGITQSPKYLFRKEGQNVTLSCEQNLNHDAMYWYRQDPGQGLRLIYYSQIVNDFQKGDIAEGYSVSREKKESFPLTVTSAQKNPTAFYLCASRRGNSGNQPQHFGDGTRLSIL.